This T cell receptor beta chain was found in a study of shared clonotypes between healthy human individuals (dated by TCRdb to 2020 to 2022). For the study in its entirety: A few men and a couple of women, aged 18 to 49 years, made up the cohort. For each donor, three plates each were used for CD4 naive and CD4 memory, two plates were used for CD8 naive, and one plate was used for CD8 memory. Blood TCR repertoires of roughly 5 healthy adults were deeply sequenced to estimate repertoire size and the extent of clonotype sharing between individuals. Each donor's leukapheresis produced roughly between roughly 0.85 and 10 billion PBMCs. Different laboratories and diverse techniques were used to prepare libraries and sequence TCR repertoires, to increase sequencing depth and limit assay-specific biases.

Using the deep immunoSEQ assay, multiplex PCR amplified TCR CDR3 regions from genomic DNA. For each cell subset, the extracted genomic DNA was distributed evenly across all wells of several immunoSEQ 96-well plates, and each plate served as one replicate. For sorted subsets, each replicate PCR was loaded with about 0.2 ug genomic DNA, equivalent to 30,000 or so T cell genomes. Purified libraries were quantified with a Qubit 3.0 fluorometer, sized on a Bioanalyzer 2100, and re-quantified with the KAPA Library Quantification kit. Each immunoSEQ 96-well plate was sequenced on its own single-read 150-cycle Illumina NextSeq 550 flow cell. The study's processing was this. Because the immunoSEQ output included only junctional sequences and no quality scores, the filtering could not be the same as the filtering used for full-length reads. Sequences were annotated with PyIR, a Python wrapper for IgBLAST v1.9, and V/J genes and CDR3 were assigned using IMGT germline references. Reads with weak V/J assignments (E-value above 1e-6), missing CDR3, stop codons, out-of-frame junctions, or ambiguous translated residues were removed. V3J clonotypes were defined as sequences sharing the same inferred V gene, J gene, and CDR3 amino acid sequence. Percentage overlap between repertoires was computed as shared unique clonotypes divided by the size of the smaller repertoire. Repertoire richness was assessed with RTK rarefaction, the Chao1 estimator, and Recon v2.1 estimates of unobserved clonotypes. For all TCRbeta clonotypes obtained by the gDNA method from a few donors, generation probabilities were computed with OLGA. TCRdb carries this immuneACCESS record with in-frame sequences only. Its versions omit some clonotypes, under half of them owing to an unresolved V gene in the studies checked, with the rest unexplained. The V and J calls and clone size come from that table; D and trimming were worked out from the DNA. The sample yields about 2.3 million clones; around 92% were counted once. Together, the top ten hold roughly 0.34% of the sample.

About this clone: This receptor's antigen is unknown. Base quality data are lacking; no much larger clone is found one base away.

From the germline V gene, CDR1 is MGHRA and CDR2 is YSYEKL. V and J are truncated by 4 bases and 5 bases respectively, leaving an intervening sequence of 14 bases. The CDR3 numbers 14 residues from cysteine through phenylalanine. The CDR3 DNA has 42 bases and is translated from base 1. The donors were healthy, HIV-negative adults with no recently reported acute infections or vaccinations. Every donor was a Caucasian adult living in Nashville, Tennessee, USA. Magnetic negative selection was used to enrich CD4+ T cells, after which naive cells were positively selected on CD45RA and the negative fraction became the memory subset. Blood was obtained by leukapheresis, after which PBMCs were separated by Ficoll-Histopaque density gradient centrifugation and cryopreserved in liquid nitrogen vapor phase. Analytical flow cytometry was used to check the purity and quantity of every magnetically sorted T cell population. Genomic DNA was isolated from every sorted fraction and measured by UV absorbance on a Nanodrop 2000c.

What the work shows at the level of the full study, not this receptor alone: Estimated clonotype richness was generally larger for naive than for memory subsets. Pairwise subsampling led to the expectation that sequencing depth would affect the degree of clonotype sharing among donors. Compared with non-shared clonotypes, clonotypes shared by all four sorted-subset donors had higher generation probabilities. The small number of donors limited the genetic and exposure-history diversity represented. Even with the large sequencing depth, rarefaction of the sorted-subset datasets indicated that sequencing was incomplete. Sharing across a handful of donors was observed for approximately 4.6% of naive CD4, 3% to 3.5% of naive CD8, 2.3% of memory CD4, and roughly 0.4% of memory CD8 clonotypes. Sampling was restricted to blood, and TCR repertoires in tissues likely differ from the TCR repertoires found in blood.

The chain couples TRBV4-1 to TRBJ2-5, with TRBD2 as a weak D call on 6 bases. The specimen was naive CD4+ T cells from PBMCs. This specimen's cell subset or site label, per the study, means: CD45RA+ positively selected. The receptor comes from a man aged 18 to 29 in good health. Some clones in this sample may be carry-over from other donors' samples. This receptor has the CDR3 CASSPSTRGETQYF. Read as DNA, the sequence is TGCGCCAGCAGCCCTTCTACACGGGGGGAGACCCAGTACTTC.